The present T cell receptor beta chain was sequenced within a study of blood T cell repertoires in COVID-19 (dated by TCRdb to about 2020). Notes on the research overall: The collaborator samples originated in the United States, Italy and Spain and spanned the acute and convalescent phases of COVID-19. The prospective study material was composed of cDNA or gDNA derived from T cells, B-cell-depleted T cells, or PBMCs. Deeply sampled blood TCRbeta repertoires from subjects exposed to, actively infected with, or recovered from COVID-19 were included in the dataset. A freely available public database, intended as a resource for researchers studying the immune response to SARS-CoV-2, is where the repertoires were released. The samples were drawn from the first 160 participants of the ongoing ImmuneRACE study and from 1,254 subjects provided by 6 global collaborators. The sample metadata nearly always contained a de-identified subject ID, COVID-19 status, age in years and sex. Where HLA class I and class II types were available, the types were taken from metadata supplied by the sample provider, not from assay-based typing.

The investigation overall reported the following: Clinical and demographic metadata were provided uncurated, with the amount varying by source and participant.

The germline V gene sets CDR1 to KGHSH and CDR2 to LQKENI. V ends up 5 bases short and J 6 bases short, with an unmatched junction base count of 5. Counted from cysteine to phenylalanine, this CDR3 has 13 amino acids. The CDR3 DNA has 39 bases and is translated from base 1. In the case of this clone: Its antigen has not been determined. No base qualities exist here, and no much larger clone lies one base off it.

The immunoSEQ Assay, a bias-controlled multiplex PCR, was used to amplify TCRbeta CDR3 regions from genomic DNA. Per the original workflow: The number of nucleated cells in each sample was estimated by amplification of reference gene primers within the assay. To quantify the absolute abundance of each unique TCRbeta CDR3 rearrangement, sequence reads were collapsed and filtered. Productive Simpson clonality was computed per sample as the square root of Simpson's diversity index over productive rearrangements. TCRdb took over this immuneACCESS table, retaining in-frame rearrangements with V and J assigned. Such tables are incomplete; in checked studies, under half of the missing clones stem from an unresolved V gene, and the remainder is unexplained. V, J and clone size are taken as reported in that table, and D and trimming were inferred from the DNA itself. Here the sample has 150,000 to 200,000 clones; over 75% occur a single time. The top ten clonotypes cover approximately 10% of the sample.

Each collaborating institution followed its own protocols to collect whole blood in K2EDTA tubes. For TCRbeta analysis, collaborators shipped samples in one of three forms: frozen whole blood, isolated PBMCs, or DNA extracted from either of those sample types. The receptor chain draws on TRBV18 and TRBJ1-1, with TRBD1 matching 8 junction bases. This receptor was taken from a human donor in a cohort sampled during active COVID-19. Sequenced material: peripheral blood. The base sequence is TGTGCCAGCTCATTCGACAGGGGCGCTGAAGCTTTCTTT. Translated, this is CASSFDRGAEAFF.